This entry lists 6 T cell receptor beta chains sequenced from one sample in a study of blood T cell repertoires in COVID-19. Sequenced by immunoSEQ multiplex PCR; TCRdb stores in-frame clones only, minus some. This table has more than 300,000 clones, approximately 89% appearing once. Sequenced sample: peripheral blood. The source of these receptors is a woman aged 30 to 39 with COVID-19, enrolled during active disease.

This chain connects TRBV9 to TRBJ1-6, with a possible D match to TRBD1 (5 bases). The CDR3 totals 14 residues. Per germline, CDR1 SGDLS and CDR2 YYNGEE. Trimming took 7 bases from V and 6 from J, leaving 14 bases between them. CDR3 sequence: CASWAGTTNSPLHF. As DNA, the CDR3 is TGTGCCAGCTGGGCCGGGACTACTAATTCACCCCTCCACTTT.

The chain carries TRBV6-1 and TRBJ1-5; the D is unclear. CDR1 and CDR2 from the germline V gene are MNHNS and SASEGT. This CDR3 comprises 14 residues. V dropped 3 bases and J dropped 0 bases, with 6 bases sitting between them. DNA for the CDR3: TGTGCCAGCAGTGATAACTTTAGCAATCAGCCCCAGCATTTT. Protein sequence: CASSDNFSNQPQHF.

A single count supports this clone. The chain employs TRBV28 and TRBJ2-5; perhaps TRBD2 as D (5 bases). The germline V gene encodes CDR1 MDHEN and CDR2 SYDVKM. The CDR3 spans 16 residues. Trimming left V 3 bases short and J 2 bases short, with 16 bases between. CDR3 sequence reads: CASSFKRTDPQETQYF. As DNA, the CDR3 is TGTGCCAGCAGTTTTAAGCGGACCGATCCACAAGAGACCCAGTACTTC. Full variable domain (missing parts from reference TRBV28 and TRBJ2-5): DVKVTQSSRYLVKRTGEKVFLECVQDMDHENMFWYRQDPGLGLRLIYFSYDVKMKEKGDIPEGYSVSREKKERFSLILESASTNQTSMYLCASSFKRTDPQETQYFGPGTRLLVL.

J is TRBJ1-6 and V is TRBV7-2; 8 bases are a match to TRBD1. Germline trimming cut 5 bases from V and 5 bases from J; bases unmatched to any gene: 8. This CDR3 is built from 16 residues. Germline lookup yields CDR1 SGHTA and CDR2 FQGNSA. The DNA for the CDR3 is TGTGCCAGCAGCCCGCTGGACAGGGTCGATAATTCACCCCTCCACTTT. It specifies CASSPLDRVDNSPLHF.

This chain uses TRBV3-1 (or the pseudogene TRBV3-2) with TRBJ2-5; TRBD2 agrees at 11 bases. Germline loops: CDR1 LGHDT, CDR2 YNNKEL (reference sequence). The CDR3 is 16 residues long. V was clipped by 3 bases and J by 6 bases; unmatched bases: 9. The CDR3 spells CASSQGLAGGEQTQYF. For the CDR3, the DNA is TGTGCCAGCAGCCAGGGGCTAGCGGGGGGCGAACAGACCCAGTACTTC.

V is TRBV10-3 and J is TRBJ2-1; the match to TRBD2 covers 14 bases. Unmatched junction bases numbered 10, after V lost 8 bases and J lost 7 bases. Germline V CDR1 and CDR2: ENHRY, SYGVKD. CDR3 length: 16 amino acids. The CDR3 sequence is CAIQPPGLAGGNEQFF. CDR3 sequence (DNA): TGTGCCATCCAACCTCCTGGACTAGCGGGGGGAAATGAGCAGTTCTTC.